This TCR beta chain was observed in a study of T cell repertoires in cytomegalovirus infection. Germline loops: CDR1 LNHDA, CDR2 SQIVND (reference sequence). V lost 1 base and J lost 5, with 14 bases in between. The CDR3 spans 15 residues. One entry per CDR3 protein, called by TCRdb with MiXCR from the reads. The sample holds about 920,000 distinct CDR3 sequences, roughly 31% seen once. Turning to this clonotype: Antigen specificity is unknown.

The sequences come from cultured CD8+ T cells from PBMCs, collected from culture after CMV antigen stimulation. The origin of this receptor is a human donor in good health (CMV status not recorded). Some clones in this sample may be carry-over from other donors' samples. The chain joins TRBV19 to TRBJ1-1; D remains unclear. The CDR3 region has the DNA TGTGCCAGTAGTATAGCACCTGCCTCGAGGACTGAAGCTTTCTTT. The encoded protein is CASSIAPASRTEAFF.